The 6 T cell receptor beta chains reported below all come from one sample, sequenced in a study of blood T cell repertoires in COVID-19. Some clones are missing from TCRdb's copy, which holds only in-frame ones; the method was immunoSEQ multiplex PCR. The data hold under 200,000 clones, with around 82% observed a single time. Sequenced input: PBMCs or T cells enriched from blood (not recorded which). These receptors all come from a woman aged 55-69 years with acute COVID-19.

A few counts support this clone. The chain uses TRBV4-2 and TRBJ2-1; 8 bases match TRBD2. The CDR3 covers 16 residues. V was pared by 0 bases and J by 7 bases, with 8 bases of the junction left unmatched. CDR1 and CDR2 (germline): LGHNA, YNFKEQ. In DNA form, the CDR3 reads TGTGCCAGCAGCCAAGATAGGGGACTAGGCCTAAATGAGCAGTTCTTC. It codes for CASSQDRGLGLNEQFF.

This sequence joins TRBV10-3 and TRBJ1-4; TRBD1 agrees at 10 bases. CDR3 length: 15 residues. Germline V gene lookup returns CDR1 ENHRY and CDR2 SYGVKD. V shed 0 bases, J shed 7 bases, and the junction held 2 bases outside the gene matches. CDR3 protein: CAISESWTGGEKLFF. The CDR3 DNA follows: TGTGCCATCAGTGAGTCTTGGACAGGGGGTGAAAAACTGTTTTTT.

This clone was counted many times. This chain links TRBV3-1 (or the pseudogene TRBV3-2) with TRBJ1-5; a weak D match, TRBD1 (5 bases). Per germline, CDR1 LGHDT and CDR2 YNNKEL (reference sequence). CDR3 length: 15 amino acids. V lost 2 bases to trimming and J lost 6 bases, with 14 bases between them. CDR3 sequence: CASSQSPGLGQPQHF. CDR3 DNA sequence: TGTGCCAGCAGCCAAAGCCCAGGGTTGGGTCAGCCCCAGCATTTT.

As to this clone: This may be a read error: a much more frequent sequence differs by one nucleotide. Other DNA sequences of this sample code for an identical CDR3. The chain couples TRBV6-5 to TRBJ2-7; 9 nucleotides line up with TRBD1. The CDR3 contains 14 residues. Germline CDR1 is MNHEY and CDR2 is SVGAGI. CDR3 DNA sequence: TGTGCTAGCAGTTCCCCGGGACAGGGCTACGAGCAGTACTTC. Its protein is CASSSPGQGYEQYF.

The chain links TRBV7-2 to TRBJ2-3; 10 bases agree with TRBD2. The germline V gene has CDR1 SGHTA and CDR2 FQGNSA. The CDR3 is 15 residues long. V was pared by 2 bases and J by 4 bases, with 3 bases of the junction left unmatched. The CDR3, as DNA: TGTGCCAGCAGCTTATACACTAGCGGGGCAGATACGCAGTATTTT. Its translation: CASSLYTSGADTQYF. The full variable domain, rest sourced from reference TRBV7-2 and TRBJ2-3, is GAGVSQSPSNKVTEKGKDVELRCDPISGHTALYWYRQSLGQGLEFLIYFQGNSAPDKSGLPSDRFSAERTGGSVSTLTIQRTQQEDSAVYLCASSLYTSGADTQYFGPGTRLTVL.

In nucleotides, the CDR3 is TGTGCCAGCAGCGCGAGAGGGGACAGGGGAAATTCACCCCTCCACTTT. The encoded protein is CASSARGDRGNSPLHF. The chain has TRBV11-3 and TRBJ1-6; 10 positions match TRBD1. V lost 5 bases, J lost 7 bases, and 8 bases stayed unmatched. CDR1 and CDR2 from the germline V gene are SGHNT and YENEEA. The CDR3 consists of 16 residues.